This T cell receptor beta chain was found in a study of response to subunit inactivated influenza vaccine. MiXCR was run by TCRdb on the RT-PCR reads, yielding one entry per CDR3 protein. The data show approximately 500,000 distinct CDR3 sequences, under 30% seen once. The sample holds a few counts of this clonotype. This sample also belongs to another study, concerning T cells expressing NK-cell markers. That work states: UMIs accompanied the 5'RACE template switching by which TCR beta cDNA was made. Researchers report these clonotypes also headed the CD3+CD56-NKG2C+ fraction in a handful of donors.

The receptor was isolated from a middle-aged man who received an inactivated influenza vaccine. Sequences were derived from CD4+ T cells sorted from PBMCs, sampled 12 days after vaccination.

This CDR3 is CASSVAGETVSEQYF. CDR3 in DNA: TGTGCCAGCAGCGTAGCGGGTGAGACAGTGAGCGAGCAGTACTTC. The V and J genes are TRBV9 and TRBJ2-7; TRBD1 might be the D (5 bases). Germline V gene data show CDR1 as SGDLS and CDR2 as YYNGEE. The CDR3 contains 15 residues. The ends were cut back, 0 bases at V and 6 bases at J, with 16 bases in the middle. The full variable domain, its missing parts supplied by reference TRBV9 and TRBJ2-7, is DSGVTQTPKHLITATGQRVTLRCSPRSGDLSVYWYQQSLDQGLQFLIQYYNGEERAKGNILERFSAQQFPDLHSELNLSSLELGDSALYFCASSVAGETVSEQYFGPGTRLTVT.